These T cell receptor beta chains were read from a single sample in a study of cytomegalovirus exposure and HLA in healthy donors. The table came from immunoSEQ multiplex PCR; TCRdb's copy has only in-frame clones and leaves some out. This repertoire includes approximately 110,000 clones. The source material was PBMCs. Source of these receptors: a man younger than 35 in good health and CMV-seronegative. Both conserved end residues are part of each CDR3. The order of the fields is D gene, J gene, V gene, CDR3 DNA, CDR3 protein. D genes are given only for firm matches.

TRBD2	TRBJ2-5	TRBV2	TGTGCCAGCAGTGAAGCTACTCGTACGGGGGGCCAGTACTTC	CASSEATRTGGQYF
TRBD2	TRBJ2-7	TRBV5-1	TGCGCCAGCAGCTTGACGGGGGGGACTACCTACGAGCAGTACTTC	CASSLTGGTTYEQYF
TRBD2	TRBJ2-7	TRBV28	TGTGCCAGCTCGGCTAGCGGGTCCTACGAGCAGTACTTC	CASSASGSYEQYF
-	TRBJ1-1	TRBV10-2	TGCGCCAGCAGTGAGGCTGCACGGGGTGAAGCTTTCTTT	CASSEAARGEAFF
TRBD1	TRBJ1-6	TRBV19	TGTGCCAGTAAATCCCGGGGGACAGGGGGCGTTACCAGGAATTCACCCCTCCACTTT	CASKSRGTGGVTRNSPLHF
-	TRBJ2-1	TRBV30	TGTGCCTGGAGAGGGGGGGGAAATGAGCAGTTCTTC	CAWRGGGNEQFF
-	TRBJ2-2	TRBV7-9	TGTGCCAGCAGCTTAGGCGGGTTCACCGGGGAGCTGTTTTTT	CASSLGGFTGELFF
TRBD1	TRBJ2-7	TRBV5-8	TGTGCCAGCAGCGGCTCGGGACAGACCTTCTACGAGCAGTACTTC	CASSGSGQTFYEQYF
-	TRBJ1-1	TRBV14	TGTGCCAGCAGCCTTCTCCTGAACACTGAAGCTTTCTTT	CASSLLLNTEAFF
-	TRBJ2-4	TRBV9	TGTGCCAGCAGCGAGCCCCCTAGCTTC	CASSEPPSF
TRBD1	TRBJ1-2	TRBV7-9	TGTGCCAGCAGCGAGGGACAGGGGGTGAGTCTGGACACCTTC	CASSEGQGVSLDTF
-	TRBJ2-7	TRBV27	TGTGCCAGCAGTCCCTCCGTGCGGGCCGAGCAGTACTTC	CASSPSVRAEQYF
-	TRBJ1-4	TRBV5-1	TGCGCCAGCAGCTTGTATCAGGGGAATCAGGAAAAACTGTTTTTT	CASSLYQGNQEKLFF